The 13 T cell receptor beta chains presented below share a single source sample, sequenced in a study of blood T cell repertoires in COVID-19. Profiled with immunoSEQ multiplex PCR; TCRdb holds only in-frame clones, not every one. The table has a few hundred thousand clones, roughly 85% seen once. Sequences were obtained from PBMCs or T cells enriched from blood (not recorded which). These receptors all stem from a woman aged 45-65 years who had recovered from COVID-19.

CDR3 nucleotide sequence: TGTGCCAGCAGCTGGGACAGCCGATCACCCCTCCACTTT. This encodes CASSWDSRSPLHF. The V and J genes are TRBV5-4 and TRBJ1-6, with 7 bases identical to TRBD1. The V and J ends lost 3 bases and 10 bases, in that order; junction bases with no gene match: 4. The length of the CDR3 is 13 residues. Germline V gene sequence: CDR1 SGHNT, CDR2 YYREEE (reference sequence).

The V and J genes are TRBV28 and TRBJ2-1; 9 nucleotides align to TRBD2. The V segment lost 3 bases and the J segment 14 bases; nucleotides outside the gene matches: 8. The length of the CDR3 is 13 residues. CDR1 MDHEN and CDR2 SYDVKM come from the germline V gene. The CDR3 region has the DNA TGTGCCAGCAGTTTTCGCCTAGCGGGGAACAAGTTCTTC. It specifies CASSFRLAGNKFF.

The rearrangement uses TRBV5-1 and TRBJ2-1; 8 bases map to TRBD1. CDR3 length: 14 residues. CDR1 and CDR2 (germline): SGHRS, YFSETQ. The V gene end was trimmed by 4 bases and the J gene end by 7 bases; junction bases not matched to a gene: 7. CDR3 nucleotide sequence: TGCGCCAGCAGCATACAGGGGGTCGAGAATGAGCAGTTCTTC. Amino acid sequence: CASSIQGVENEQFF.

The chain carries TRBV29-1 and TRBJ1-4, with no clear D. This CDR3 spans 12 amino acids. The V end was cut by 4 bases, the J end by 7 bases, with 10 bases between. Germline V gives CDR1 SQVTM, CDR2 ANQGSEA. In DNA form, the CDR3 reads TGCAGCGTTGTGACAATAGGTGAAAAACTGTTTTTT. This sequence encodes CSVVTIGEKLFF.

In this sample, this clone turned up a few times. The chain combines TRBV30 with TRBJ2-2; the D gene is possibly TRBD2 (6 bases). CDR1 and CDR2 (germline): GTSNPN, SVGIG (reference sequence). The CDR3 runs 13 residues. V was clipped by 5 bases and J by 3 bases, with 10 bases between them. CDR3 amino acids: CAWGRGDTGELFF. Here the CDR3 DNA reads TGTGCCTGGGGACGCGGGGACACCGGGGAGCTGTTTTTT.

This clone was detected only a few times. The V and J genes are TRBV24-1 and TRBJ1-6, with TRBD1 matching over 7 bases. The J segment lost 7 bases and the V segment lost 5 bases, leaving 1 base of the junction unmatched. Germline CDR1 is KGHDR and CDR2 is SFDVKD. The CDR3 consists of 13 residues. For the CDR3, the DNA is TGTGCCACCAGTGCACAGGGGAATTCACCCCTCCACTTT. Amino acid sequence: CATSAQGNSPLHF.

The genes are TRBV2 and TRBJ1-6; 7 bases agree with TRBD1. Germline-derived CDR1 and CDR2 are SNHLY and FYNNEI. Trimming cost V 10 bases and J 6 bases; bases outside gene matches: 9. The CDR3 sequence is 14 residues long. The CDR3 DNA reads as TGTGCCACCCTCTCGGGACAGTCTAATTCACCCCTCCACTTT. This codes for CATLSGQSNSPLHF.

The chain uses TRBV18 and TRBJ2-1; the D gene is possibly TRBD1 (6 bases). Germline values: CDR1 KGHSH, CDR2 LQKENI. The CDR3 covers 16 residues. V was shortened by 1 base and J by 5 bases, with 15 bases between the two germline ends. This CDR3 is CASSPQQQGRHNEQFF. DNA for the CDR3: TGTGCCAGCTCACCACAGCAACAGGGTAGGCACAATGAGCAGTTCTTC.

CDR3 in amino acids: CSASLVNTEAFF. Written as DNA, the CDR3 is TGCAGTGCTAGTCTTGTTAACACTGAAGCTTTCTTT. The chain carries TRBV20-1 and TRBJ1-1; D is unclear. The CDR3 sequence is 12 residues long. Germline V gene sequence: CDR1 DFQATT, CDR2 SNEGSKA (reference sequence). V was trimmed by 3 bases and J by 2 bases, leaving 7 bases between them.

The genes are TRBV6-1 and TRBJ1-5; D ambiguous. Germline V gene data show CDR1 as MNHNS and CDR2 as SASEGT. Trimming pared 2 bases from V and 4 bases from J, leaving 15 bases between. The CDR3 contains 16 residues. CDR3: CASSEMRPGTNQPQHF. CDR3 nucleotide sequence: TGTGCCAGCAGTGAAATGAGACCGGGAACGAATCAGCCCCAGCATTTT.

V usage is TRBV6-5 and J usage is TRBJ2-5, with D tentatively TRBD1 (5 bases). V lost 5 bases and J lost 5, with 12 bases in between. The CDR3 extends over 13 amino acids. CDR1 is MNHEY and CDR2 is SVGAGI in the germline V gene. In DNA form, the CDR3 reads TGTGCCAGCAGTCGTGACAGACAGGAGACCCAGTACTTC. This codes for CASSRDRQETQYF.

The chain employs TRBV4-3 and TRBJ1-6, with 7 bases lining up with TRBD1. The CDR3 sequence is 16 residues long. Germline V gene sequence: CDR1 LGHNA, CDR2 YSLEER. V gave up 0 bases and J gave up 8 bases; unmatched junction bases: 7. Here the CDR3 DNA reads TGCGCCAGCAGCCAAGAACGACAGGGAGCGCATTCACCCCTCCACTTT. The encoded protein is CASSQERQGAHSPLHF.

V gene TRBV7-8 combines with J gene TRBJ1-2, with TRBD1 identical over 9 bases. The CDR3 runs 16 residues. Germline-derived CDR1 and CDR2 are SGHVS and FQNEAQ. With V trimmed by 8 bases and J by 4 bases, 14 bases remained unmatched. This CDR3 reads CASASPGQGPVYGYTF. In nucleotides, the CDR3 is TGTGCCAGCGCCTCACCGGGACAGGGTCCGGTCTATGGCTACACCTTC.